One and the same sample provided the 21 T cell receptor beta chains below, sequenced in a study of regulatory T cells in long-lasting Graves disease (dated by TCRdb to about 2021). Per the publication, the time point label means: newly diagnosed GD, antithyroid drugs for less than 3 months. RNA was extracted from PBMCs in TRIzol for both TCR sequencing and RNA sequencing. The library was generated by multiplex PCR. Instrument used: Illumina HiSeq 4000. To build TCR beta libraries, CDR3 regions were amplified by Arm-PCR using iRepertoire HTBI primers. The public reads were reanalyzed by TCRdb: fastp trimming at Q25, MiXCR alignment, in-frame beta chains only. Each record represents a unique CDR3 protein, reported with the most common genes and DNA among its rows. Counted in this sample were over 500,000 distinct CDR3 sequences; around 16% of them appeared once. Of the sample, more than 10% is held by the ten largest clones.

This same sample was also taken into another study, of T cells in Graves' hyperthyroidism and ophthalmopathy.

Sequenced here: peripheral blood mononuclear cells (PBMCs), sampled at new diagnosis, from a patient treated with antithyroid drugs. All receptors come from a man between 18 and 29 years old with Graves disease. Donor details come from another sample of the same person, matched by shared clones.

V and J are TRBV7-9 and TRBJ2-6; unclear D gene. The CDR3 is 14 residues long. V was pared by 5 bases and J by 5 bases, with 10 bases between. The germline V gene encodes CDR1 SEHNR and CDR2 FQNEAQ (reference sequence). CDR3 region: CASSPSTRANVLTF. CDR3 sequence (DNA): TGTGCCAGCAGCCCCTCCACGAGGGCCAACGTCCTGACTTTC.

Many counts were recorded for this clonotype. This chain uses TRBV20-1 with TRBJ2-3, with 9 bases lining up with TRBD2. CDR1 is DFQATT, CDR2 SNEGSKA, per germline (reference sequence). This CDR3 spans 16 amino acids. The trim removed 5 bases at V and 7 bases at J, leaving 16 bases unmatched. CDR3 nucleotide sequence: TGCAGTGCTCCCTTCCCATCTAGCGGGACGTTGAATACGCAGTATTTT. Translating gives CSAPFPSSGTLNTQYF.

This clonotype showed up many times. J is TRBJ2-7 and V is TRBV11-2, with D perhaps matching TRBD1 (5 bases). The V gene lost 5 bases and the J gene lost 5 bases, with 10 bases spanning the gap. The CDR3 extends over 12 amino acids. Per the germline V gene, CDR1 is SGHAT and CDR2 is FQNNGV. The CDR3 is CASSPFRDEQYF. In nucleotides, the CDR3 is TGTGCCAGCAGCCCGTTCAGGGACGAGCAGTACTTC.

This clonotype was observed many times. The rearrangement uses TRBV28 and TRBJ2-7; the match to TRBD1 covers 7 bases. V trimming: 10 bases; J trimming: 12 bases; junction bases outside the gene matches: 12. The CDR3 consists of 11 residues. Germline CDR1 MDHEN, CDR2 SYDVKM. The CDR3 is CATAPGQERYF. DNA for the CDR3: TGTGCCACGGCCCCCGGACAGGAAAGGTACTTC.

This clonotype was counted at least ten times. The chain joins TRBV7-9 to TRBJ2-1; 9 positions match TRBD1. From germline, CDR1 is SEHNR and CDR2 FQNEAQ (reference sequence). The V segment lost 2 bases and the J segment 2 bases; nucleotides outside the gene matches: 1. The CDR3 spans 15 residues. CDR3 loop: CASSLRQGAYNEQFF. CDR3 bases: TGTGCCAGCAGCTTACGACAGGGGGCCTACAATGAGCAGTTCTTC.

This clonotype was seen many times. This sequence joins TRBV6-1 and TRBJ2-7; TRBD1 matches 8 bases. The germline V gene has CDR1 MNHNS and CDR2 SASEGT. The CDR3 totals 18 residues. Trimming cost V 8 bases and J 3 bases; bases outside gene matches: 21. The CDR3, as DNA: TGTGCCAGCGCAACGTATGACAGGGGCTCACTATATTTCTACGAGCAGTACTTC. Encoded protein: CASATYDRGSLYFYEQYF.

The CDR3 DNA is TGTGCCAGCAGCTTGGCCAGGGGGTATGAAGCTTTCTTT. This codes for CASSLARGYEAFF. The chain couples TRBV5-8 to TRBJ1-1; 7 positions agree with TRBD1. The CDR3 covers 13 residues. CDR1 is SGHTS, CDR2 YDEGEE, per germline. J lost 7 bases, V lost 0 bases, and 3 bases had no gene match.

This clonotype came up a few times. V is TRBV6-1 and J is TRBJ2-1; 7 bases agree with TRBD1. The CDR3 loop spans 13 amino acids. V was clipped by 7 bases and J by 4 bases; unmatched bases: 4. The germline CDR1 and CDR2 sequences are MNHNS and SASEGT. The CDR3 DNA follows: TGTGCCAGCACCAAGACAGGGTACAATGAGCAGTTCTTC. As protein: CASTKTGYNEQFF.

This chain connects TRBV7-3 to TRBJ1-4; 7 bases agree with TRBD1. With V trimmed by 4 bases and J by 5 bases, 7 bases remained unmatched. The V gene's germline CDR1 is SGHTA and CDR2 FQGTGA. The CDR3 has 15 amino acids. Here the CDR3 reads CASSSPGTENEKLFF. In nucleotides, the CDR3 is TGTGCCAGCAGCTCCCCCGGGACAGAGAATGAAAAACTGTTTTTT. Complete variable domain (other parts from reference TRBV7-3 and TRBJ1-4): GAGVSQTPSNKVTEKGKYVELRCDPISGHTALYWYRQSLGQGPEFLIYFQGTGAADDSGLPNDRFFAVRPEGSVSTLKIQRTERGDSAVYLCASSSPGTENEKLFFGSGTQLSVL.

This clonotype was counted ten times or more. The rearrangement joins TRBV5-1 to TRBJ2-1, with D tentatively TRBD2 (6 bases). Germline CDR1 is SGHRS and CDR2 is YFSETQ. The ends were cut back, 7 bases at V and 4 bases at J, with 21 bases in the middle. CDR3 size: 16 residues. The CDR3 spells CASGEGRSFLYNEQFF. The CDR3, as DNA: TGCGCCAGCGGGGAAGGGAGGTCTTTCCTGTACAATGAGCAGTTCTTC.

This clonotype was counted at least ten times. The chain joins TRBV6-2 or TRBV6-3 to TRBJ1-2, with D tentatively TRBD1 (5 bases). In germline, CDR1 is MNHEY, CDR2 SVGEGT. The CDR3 is made up of 15 amino acids. The V end was cut by 7 bases, the J end by 0 bases, with 15 bases between. CDR3 nucleotides: TGTGCCAGCACCCGATCACAGGCTGCTAACTATGGCTACACCTTC. This sequence encodes CASTRSQAANYGYTF.

The chain links TRBV9 to TRBJ1-6; TRBD1 is a possible D gene (5 bases). This CDR3 comprises 15 residues. CDR1 and CDR2 from the germline V gene are SGDLS and YYNGEE. Trimming cost V 0 bases and J 7 bases, with 11 bases left between them. CDR3 in amino acids: CASSVVSGGNSPLHF. CDR3 DNA sequence: TGTGCCAGCAGCGTAGTGTCCGGGGGGAATTCACCCCTCCACTTT.

This clonotype was recorded a few times. In nucleotides, the CDR3 is TGCGCCAGCAGCCAAGAGGCAAGGGGCAATGAGCAGTTCTTC. This encodes CASSQEARGNEQFF. The chain recombines TRBV4-1 with TRBJ2-1, with a tentative D call TRBD1 (5 bases). Trimming cost V 0 bases and J 6 bases, with 9 bases left between them. CDR1 is MGHRA, CDR2 YSYEKL, per germline. The CDR3 totals 14 residues.

This clonotype has only a few counts. The V and J genes are TRBV20-1 and TRBJ2-1, with D perhaps being TRBD1 or TRBD2 (6 bases each). The CDR3 length is 16 residues. With 3 bases removed from V and 3 bases from J, the gap between germline ends came to 18 bases. CDR1 and CDR2 from the germline V gene are DFQATT and SNEGSKA (reference sequence). The CDR3 is CSARGAGRPFYNEQFF. The DNA of the CDR3 is TGCAGTGCTAGGGGGGCGGGAAGGCCCTTCTACAATGAGCAGTTCTTC.

This clonotype was picked up a small number of times. V is TRBV6-2 or TRBV6-3 and J is TRBJ1-1; weak D call: TRBD1 (5 bases). Germline CDR1 and CDR2: MNHEY and SVGEGT. This CDR3 has 13 amino acids. Between the trimmed V and J ends, which lost 4 bases and 6 bases, there was a span of 12 bases. Written as DNA, the CDR3 is TGTGCCAGCAGTTTCGGGGCGGCACCTGAAGCTTTCTTT. This sequence encodes CASSFGAAPEAFF.

This rearrangement joins TRBV19 to TRBJ2-3; TRBD1 agrees at 9 bases. The CDR3 sequence is 15 residues long. Unmatched junction bases numbered 5, after V lost 2 bases and J lost 5 bases. CDR1 is LNHDA and CDR2 is SQIVND in the germline V gene (reference sequence). Here the CDR3 reads CASSIRTGAKDTQYF. In DNA, the CDR3 is TGTGCCAGTAGTATAAGGACAGGGGCTAAAGATACGCAGTATTTT. The full variable domain, its missing parts supplied by reference TRBV19 and TRBJ2-3, is DGGITQSPKYLFRKEGQNVTLSCEQNLNHDAMYWYRQDPGQGLRLIYYSQIVNDFQKGDIAEGYSVSREKKESFPLTVTSAQKNPTAFYLCASSIRTGAKDTQYFGPGTRLTVL.

V is TRBV20-1 and J is TRBJ2-3; 9 nucleotides align to TRBD2. Judging by the DNA end, TRBJ2-1 fits better; the J call may be wrong. Germline CDR1 reads DFQATT; CDR2 reads SNEGSKA (reference sequence). The CDR3 covers 15 residues. The CDR3 here is CSARAAGTSSNEQFF. The CDR3 DNA sequence: TGCAGTGCTAGGGCTGCTGGGACTAGCTCAAATGAGCAGTTCTTC.

The genes are TRBV12-5 and TRBJ2-3, with 7 bases aligning to TRBD2. The DNA end is a closer match to TRBJ2-7, so the J assignment may be wrong. This CDR3 is built from 17 residues. Per the germline V gene, CDR1 is LGHNT and CDR2 is FRNRAP. The chain's CDR3 is CASGLAVGRESPHEQYF. DNA for the CDR3: TGTGCTAGTGGTTTGGCAGTGGGGCGGGAGTCCCCGCACGAGCAGTACTTC.

The chain links TRBV3-1 to TRBJ1-6; 7 nucleotides agree with TRBD1. This CDR3 spans 16 amino acids. Trimming at V came to 2 bases and at J to 7 bases, leaving 8 bases not matched to a gene. The germline V gene has CDR1 LGHDT and CDR2 YNNKEL (reference sequence). This CDR3 reads CASSQTGQQTNSPLHF. The CDR3 region has the DNA TGTGCCAGCAGCCAAACGGGACAGCAGACGAATTCACCCCTCCACTTT.

The chain uses TRBV7-9 and TRBJ1-6; D may be TRBD1 (5 bases). Germline V gene lookup returns CDR1 SEHNR and CDR2 FQNEAQ (reference sequence). The CDR3 contains 14 residues. Trimming pared 3 bases from V and 6 bases from J, leaving 9 bases between. CDR3: CASSFSGGNSPLHF. CDR3 nucleotide sequence: TGTGCCAGCAGCTTTTCGGGGGGTAATTCACCCCTCCACTTT.

This clonotype was counted at least ten times. The V and J genes are TRBV2 and TRBJ2-7; D gene unclear. Trimming took off 7 bases at V and 4 bases at J, with 11 bases between the two ends. The V gene's germline CDR1 is SNHLY and CDR2 FYNNEI. The CDR3 is 12 residues long. The CDR3 is CASTKGSYEQYF. CDR3 DNA: TGTGCCAGCACCAAGGGTTCGTACGAGCAGTACTTC.